This T cell receptor (beta chain) was identified during a study of human T cells and chemical hapten exposure. This CDR3 contains 14 residues. CDR1 and CDR2 (germline): SEHNR, FQNEAQ (reference sequence). Trimming removed 2 bases from V and 2 bases from J, with 9 bases in between. This clonotype was detected a few times. One entry per CDR3 protein results from TCRdb running MiXCR on the RACE reads. The sample holds 350,000 to 400,000 distinct CDR3 sequences, nearly 6.5% seen once. Time point defined: patch test 2, 6 weeks after DPC sensitization. Indicated treatment: therapeutic diphenylcyclopropenone sensitization with weekly scalp DPC. The study drew its donors from alopecia patients who were 18 to 70 years old and suitable for DPC.

The source is a woman under 30 with alopecia areata. Some clones in this sample may be carry-over from other donors' samples. The rearrangement joins TRBV7-9 to TRBJ1-1; D is unclear. Sequencing used whole blood, obtained in connection with sensitization to the hapten diphenylcyclopropenone (DPC). The DNA of the CDR3 is TGTGCCAGCAGCTTAATAGATGTCAACACTGAAGCTTTCTTT. It specifies CASSLIDVNTEAFF.